The clone carrying this TCR beta chain was detected a few times. Each diagnosis drew on symptoms, thyroxine, TRAb, thyroid ultrasound and orbital computed tomography findings. This entry comes from a study of T cells in Graves' hyperthyroidism and ophthalmopathy. What was amplified from RNA transcripts were TCR beta CDR3 regions. HTBI primers were used for first-round RT-PCR of the TCR CDR3. Using its own MiXCR run on the multiplex PCR reads, TCRdb lists one record per CDR3 protein. The data show some 690,000 distinct CDR3 sequences, with approximately 15% seen just once and about 16% held by the top ten. V lost 0 bases and J lost 0, with 11 bases in between. The CDR3 totals 17 residues. Germline CDR1 is LGHNA and CDR2 is YSLEER.

This chain uses TRBV4-3 with TRBJ2-2; D perhaps matches TRBD2 (5 bases). The TCR was taken from a man aged 50 to 59 with Graves' hyperthyroidism. Sequencing used blood. This chain's CDR3 is CASSQEVGGANTGELFF. DNA for the CDR3: TGCGCCAGCAGCCAAGAAGTCGGAGGCGCGAACACCGGGGAGCTGTTTTTT.